This T cell receptor beta chain was found in a study of blood T cell repertoires in COVID-19. For the study at large: From T cells, B-cell-depleted T cells, or PBMCs came the material, which was cDNA or gDNA.

V was clipped by 0 bases and J by 1 base, with 10 bases between them. Germline CDR1 reads SGDLS; CDR2 reads YYNGEE. CDR3 size: 15 residues. Original data processing: Nucleated cell number was recorded as an estimate derived from reference gene primer amplification. Assay: immunoSEQ multiplex PCR; the TCRdb copy retains only in-frame clones and omits some. D and trimming were read from the DNA, whereas the V and J calls and clone size are those reported in that table. The sample contains roughly 76,000 clones, roughly 80% of which appear only once. The clonotype comes from a woman aged 70-85 years with acute or convalescent COVID-19. Material: peripheral blood. The gene calls are TRBV9 and TRBJ1-1; tentative D call: TRBD1 (6 bases). The CDR3 bases are TGTGCCAGCAGCGTAGGTTGGACAGAGAACACTGAAGCTTTCTTT. Protein: CASSVGWTENTEAFF.